The clone carrying this TCR beta chain was picked up many times. TCRdb analysed the RT-PCR reads with MiXCR anew, one entry per CDR3 protein. The sample consists of almost 700,000 distinct CDR3 sequences, around 14% of them appearing once. Trimming at V came to 7 bases and at J to 2 bases, leaving 7 bases not matched to a gene. The CDR3 has 15 residues. The germline gives CDR1 SGHTA, CDR2 FQGNSA. The rearrangement joins TRBV7-2 to TRBJ2-2; 7 bases fit TRBD2. The receptor comes from a female donor in good health, serving as a healthy control. The sequenced sample was memory CD4+ T cells from blood. In DNA, the CDR3 is TGTGCCAGCACCGTTACTAGCGTTAACACCGGGGAGCTGTTTTTT. The encoded protein is CASTVTSVNTGELFF.